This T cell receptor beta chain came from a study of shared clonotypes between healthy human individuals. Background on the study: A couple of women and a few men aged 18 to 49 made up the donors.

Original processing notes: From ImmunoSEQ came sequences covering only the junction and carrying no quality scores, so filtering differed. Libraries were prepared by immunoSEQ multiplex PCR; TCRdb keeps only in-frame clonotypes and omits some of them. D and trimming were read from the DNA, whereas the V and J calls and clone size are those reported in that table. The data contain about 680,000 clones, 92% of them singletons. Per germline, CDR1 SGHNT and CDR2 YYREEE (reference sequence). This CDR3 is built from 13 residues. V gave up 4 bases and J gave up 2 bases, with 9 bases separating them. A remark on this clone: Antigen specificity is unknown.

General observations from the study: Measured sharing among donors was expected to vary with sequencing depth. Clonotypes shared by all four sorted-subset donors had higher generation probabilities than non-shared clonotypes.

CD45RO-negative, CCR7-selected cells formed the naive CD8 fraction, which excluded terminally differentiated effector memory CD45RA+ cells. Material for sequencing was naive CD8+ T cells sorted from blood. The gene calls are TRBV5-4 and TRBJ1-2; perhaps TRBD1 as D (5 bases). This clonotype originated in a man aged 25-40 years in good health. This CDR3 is CASSPTENYGYTF. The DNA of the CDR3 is TGTGCCAGCAGCCCGACAGAAAACTATGGCTACACCTTC.